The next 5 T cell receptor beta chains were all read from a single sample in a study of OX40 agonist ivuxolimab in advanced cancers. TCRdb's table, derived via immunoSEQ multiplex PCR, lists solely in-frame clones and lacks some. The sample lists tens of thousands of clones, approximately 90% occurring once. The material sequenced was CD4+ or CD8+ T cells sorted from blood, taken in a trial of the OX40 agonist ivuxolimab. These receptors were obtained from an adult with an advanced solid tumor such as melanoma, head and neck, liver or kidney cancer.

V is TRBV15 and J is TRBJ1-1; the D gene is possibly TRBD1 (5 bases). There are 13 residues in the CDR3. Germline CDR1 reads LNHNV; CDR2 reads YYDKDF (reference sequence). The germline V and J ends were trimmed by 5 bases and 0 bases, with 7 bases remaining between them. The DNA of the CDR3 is TGTGCCACCAGCGGACATTTGAACACTGAAGCTTTCTTT. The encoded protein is CATSGHLNTEAFF.

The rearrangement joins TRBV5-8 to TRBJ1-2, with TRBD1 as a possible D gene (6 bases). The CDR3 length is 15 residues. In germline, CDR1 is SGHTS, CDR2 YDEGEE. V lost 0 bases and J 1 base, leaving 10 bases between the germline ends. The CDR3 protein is CASSLEGGSNYGYTF. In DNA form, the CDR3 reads TGTGCCAGCAGCTTGGAGGGGGGGAGTAACTATGGCTACACCTTC. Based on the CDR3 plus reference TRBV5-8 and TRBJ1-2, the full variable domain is EAGVTQSPTHLIKTRGQQATLRCSPISGHTSVYWYQQALGLGLQFLLWYDEGEERNRGNFPPRFSGRQFPNYSSELNVNALELEDSALYLCASSLEGGSNYGYTFGSGTRLTVV.

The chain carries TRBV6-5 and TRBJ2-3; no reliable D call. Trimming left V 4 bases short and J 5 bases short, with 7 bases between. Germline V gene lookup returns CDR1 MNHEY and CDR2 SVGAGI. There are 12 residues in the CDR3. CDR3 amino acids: CASSSPGDTQYF. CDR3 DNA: TGTGCCAGCAGTTCCCCAGGAGATACGCAGTATTTT.

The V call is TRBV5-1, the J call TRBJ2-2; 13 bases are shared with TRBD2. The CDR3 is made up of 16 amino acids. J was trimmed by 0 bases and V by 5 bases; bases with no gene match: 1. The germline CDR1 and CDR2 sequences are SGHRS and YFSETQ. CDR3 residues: CASRGLAGPNTGELFF. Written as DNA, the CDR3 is TGCGCCAGCAGGGGACTAGCGGGACCGAACACCGGGGAGCTGTTTTTT.

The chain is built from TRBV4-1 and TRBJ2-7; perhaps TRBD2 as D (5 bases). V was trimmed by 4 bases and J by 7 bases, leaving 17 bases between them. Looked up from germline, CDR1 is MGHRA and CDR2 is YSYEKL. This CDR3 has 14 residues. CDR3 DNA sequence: TGCGCCAGCAGCCGAAGCGGCCCTTTAGATGAGCAGTACTTC. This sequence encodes CASSRSGPLDEQYF.